The 3 T cell receptor beta chains given below trace back to one sample, sequenced in a study of T cell repertoires in cytomegalovirus infection. TCRdb re-called the reads through MiXCR, storing one row per CDR3 protein. The sample lists under 250,000 distinct CDR3 sequences; 9% to 15% were seen once. The specimen sequenced was PBMCs. The receptors stem from a human donor in good health (CMV status not recorded). Some clones in this sample may be carry-over from other donors' samples.

This clonotype was recorded a few times. The rearrangement uses TRBV20-1 and TRBJ2-5; D not resolved. V lost 3 bases and J 3 bases, leaving 8 bases between the germline ends. CDR1 and CDR2 from the germline V gene are DFQATT and SNEGSKA (reference sequence). This CDR3 region has 12 residues. For the CDR3, the DNA is TGCAGTGCTAGTGAGAATGAAGAGACCCAGTACTTC. It encodes CSASENEETQYF.

A few counts support this clonotype. The chain has TRBV20-1 and TRBJ2-7; 8 bases line up with TRBD1. Germline CDR1 and CDR2: DFQATT and SNEGSKA (reference sequence). V dropped 6 bases and J dropped 3; count of bases not matched to a gene: 10. The length of the CDR3 is 14 residues. The CDR3 sequence: CSAEPGTGSYEQYF. CDR3 in DNA: TGCAGTGCCGAACCCGGGACAGGCAGCTACGAGCAGTACTTC.

In this sample, this clonotype turned up many times. V gene TRBV29-1 combines with J gene TRBJ2-7; 7 nucleotides agree with TRBD1. This CDR3 has 14 amino acids. Germline CDR1 reads SQVTM; CDR2 reads ANQGSEA. With V trimmed by 5 bases and J by 3 bases, 10 bases remained unmatched. CDR3: CSVRVQGVSYEQYF. The DNA of the CDR3 is TGCAGCGTTCGTGTCCAGGGGGTAAGCTACGAGCAGTACTTC.